These T cell receptor beta chains were read from a single sample in a study of blood T cell repertoires in COVID-19. Measured with immunoSEQ multiplex PCR; TCRdb has only the in-frame clones, and not every one. The sample carries around 300,000 clones, about 82% recorded once. The sequenced sample consisted of peripheral blood. These receptors were taken from a woman aged 45 to 65 with active or convalescent COVID-19. Each CDR3 is given with its conserved first and last residue. A D gene is named only where the DNA matches it firmly. Some rows mark clone size as missing; the rest say once, few, many or name a class of expanded clone.

J | size | D | V | DNA | CDR3
TRBJ2-1 | many | TRBD1 | TRBV24-1 | TGTGCCACCAGTGATTCAGGGACAGGGTACGAGCAGTTCTTC | CATSDSGTGYEQFF
TRBJ2-1 | - | - | TRBV6-5 | TGTGCCAGCAGTAACCGACTAGGACAGTTCTTC | CASSNRLGQFF
TRBJ2-5 | once | - | TRBV7-2 | TGTGCCAGCAGCTTAGTCCACACCTTTACCCAAGAGACCCAGTACTTC | CASSLVHTFTQETQYF
TRBJ1-1 | - | - | TRBV12-5 | TGTGCTAGTGGTTTGGTATCGGTACGGGGGGGTGAGAGGACTGAAGCTTTCTTT | CASGLVSVRGGERTEAFF
TRBJ2-5 | - | TRBD2 | TRBV6-7 | TGTGCCAGCAGTTCCTCCCGGACTAGCGGGAGTGAGACCCAGTACTTC | CASSSSRTSGSETQYF
TRBJ2-6 | few | - | TRBV6-5 | TGTGCCAGCAGTCGCACAGGGTCTGGGGCCAACGTCCTGACTTTC | CASSRTGSGANVLTF
TRBJ2-7 | - | TRBD2 | TRBV24-1 | TGTGCCACCAGTGATTTCCCCCTCGGGAGGCAATGGGGTACGTTCTACGAGCAGTACTTC | CATSDFPLGRQWGTFYEQYF
TRBJ2-2 | - | - | TRBV4-1 | TGCGCCAGCAGCCTTCCCCCCGGGACTGCGAACACCGGGGAGCTGTTTTTT | CASSLPPGTANTGELFF
TRBJ2-5 | once | - | TRBV5-1 | TGCGCCAGCAGCTTGGGATTACAGGGCCAAGAGACCCAGTACTTC | CASSLGLQGQETQYF
TRBJ2-5 | - | TRBD1 | TRBV27 | TGTGCCAGCAGGGGGACAGGGGAACAGACCCAGTACTTC | CASRGTGEQTQYF
TRBJ2-1 | - | - | TRBV29-1 | TGCAGCGTTGAAGGCGCGGGCCTCCTCTACAATGAGCAGTTCTTC | CSVEGAGLLYNEQFF
TRBJ2-2 | - | - | TRBV5-5 | TGTGCCAGCAGCTTGGAACTGTTGGGCGCGAACACCGGGGAGCTGTTTTTT | CASSLELLGANTGELFF
TRBJ1-3 | - | - | TRBV27 | TGTGCCATTGCGGACAGCTCTGGAAACACCATATATTTT | CAIADSSGNTIYF
TRBJ1-1 | - | TRBD1 | TRBV6-5 | TGTGCCAGCACTCGCGGGGACAGTTACGCTTTCTTT | CASTRGDSYAFF
TRBJ2-3 | once | TRBD1 | TRBV5-1 | TGCGCCAGCAGCTCCAACGCCGGGACAGGGGCAGGAGATACGCAGTATTTT | CASSSNAGTGAGDTQYF
TRBJ2-7 | - | TRBD2 | TRBV7-2 | TGTGCCAGCAGTCCGACTAGCGGGAGTAACGAGCAGTACTTC | CASSPTSGSNEQYF
TRBJ1-3 | - | - | TRBV5-1 | TGCGCCAGCAGCTTGAGCGGGCGAAGTAACACCATATATTTT | CASSLSGRSNTIYF
TRBJ1-4 | - | - | TRBV18 | TGTGCCAGCTCACCGGGGGAGGGGCTGAATGAAAAACTGTTTTTT | CASSPGEGLNEKLFF